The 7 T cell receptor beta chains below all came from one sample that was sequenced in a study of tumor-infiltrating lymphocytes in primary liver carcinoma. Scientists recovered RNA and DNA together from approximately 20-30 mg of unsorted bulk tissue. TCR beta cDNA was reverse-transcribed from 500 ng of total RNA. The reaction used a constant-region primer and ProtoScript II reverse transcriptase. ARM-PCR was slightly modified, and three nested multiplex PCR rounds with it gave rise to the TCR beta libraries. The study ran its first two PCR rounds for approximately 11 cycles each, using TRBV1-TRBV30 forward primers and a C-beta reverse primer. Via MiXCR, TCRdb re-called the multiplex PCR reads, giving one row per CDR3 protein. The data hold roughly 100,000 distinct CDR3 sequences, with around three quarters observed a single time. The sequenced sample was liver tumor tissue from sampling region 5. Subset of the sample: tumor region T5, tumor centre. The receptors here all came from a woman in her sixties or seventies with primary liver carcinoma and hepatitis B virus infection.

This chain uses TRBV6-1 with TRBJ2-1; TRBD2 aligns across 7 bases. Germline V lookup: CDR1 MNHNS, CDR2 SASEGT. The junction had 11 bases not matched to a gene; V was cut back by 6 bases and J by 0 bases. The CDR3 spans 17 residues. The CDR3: CASSAERGESSYNEQFF. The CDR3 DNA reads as TGTGCCAGCAGCGCCGAACGGGGGGAGAGCTCCTACAATGAGCAGTTCTTC.

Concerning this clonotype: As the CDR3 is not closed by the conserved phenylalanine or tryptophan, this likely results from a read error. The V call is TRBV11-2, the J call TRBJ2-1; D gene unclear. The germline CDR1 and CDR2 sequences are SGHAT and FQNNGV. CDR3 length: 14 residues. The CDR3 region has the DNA TGTGCCAGCAGCTTAGGAACCCCCTACAACGAGCAGTTCTAC. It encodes CASSLGTPYNEQFY.

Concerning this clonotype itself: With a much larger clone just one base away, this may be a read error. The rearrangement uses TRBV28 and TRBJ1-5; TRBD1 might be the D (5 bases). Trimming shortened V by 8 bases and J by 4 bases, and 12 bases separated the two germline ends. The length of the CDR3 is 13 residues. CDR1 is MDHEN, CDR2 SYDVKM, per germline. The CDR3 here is CASGRDRNQPQHF. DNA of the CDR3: TGTGCCAGCGGAAGAGACAGAAATCAGCCCCAGCATTTT.

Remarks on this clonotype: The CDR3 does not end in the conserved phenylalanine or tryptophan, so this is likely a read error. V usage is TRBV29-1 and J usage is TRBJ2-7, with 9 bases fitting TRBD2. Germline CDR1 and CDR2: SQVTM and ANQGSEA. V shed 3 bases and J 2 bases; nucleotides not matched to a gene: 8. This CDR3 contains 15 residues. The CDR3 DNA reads TGCAGCGTTGAGGACAGCGGGAGGCCACCCTACGAGCAGTACTTA. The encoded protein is CSVEDSGRPPYEQYL.

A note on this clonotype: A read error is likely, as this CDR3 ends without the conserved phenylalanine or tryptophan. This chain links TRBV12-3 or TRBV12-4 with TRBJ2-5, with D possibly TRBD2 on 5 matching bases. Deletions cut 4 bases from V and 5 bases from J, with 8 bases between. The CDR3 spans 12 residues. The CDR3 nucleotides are TGTGCCAGCAGTTGTGGGGAGGAGACCCAGTACCTC. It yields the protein CASSCGEETQYL.

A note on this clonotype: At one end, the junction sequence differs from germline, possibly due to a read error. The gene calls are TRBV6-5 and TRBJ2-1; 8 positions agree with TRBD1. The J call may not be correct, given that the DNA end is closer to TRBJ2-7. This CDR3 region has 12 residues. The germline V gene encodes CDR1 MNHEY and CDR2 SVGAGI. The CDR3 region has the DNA TGTGCCAACAGTTCAGGGGGCAATGAGCAGTACTTC. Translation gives CANSSGGNEQYF.

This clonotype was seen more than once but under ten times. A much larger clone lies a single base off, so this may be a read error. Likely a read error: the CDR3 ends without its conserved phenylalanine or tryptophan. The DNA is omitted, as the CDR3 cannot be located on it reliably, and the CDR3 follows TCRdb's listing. CDR3 in amino acids: CASSNRDTEAFS. This chain joins TRBV21-1 and TRBJ1-1; the table's D call, TRBD1, has no DNA check behind it. TRBV21-1 is a listed pseudogene. A total of 12 residues make up the CDR3, ends included.